The 21 T cell receptor beta chains in this list originate from one sample, sequenced in a study of blood T cell repertoires in COVID-19. Sequencing used immunoSEQ multiplex PCR; TCRdb keeps in-frame clones, though not all of them. The sample lists 30,000 to 40,000 clones, approximately 88% occurring once. The specimen sequenced was peripheral blood. All receptors derive from a human donor in a cohort sampled during active COVID-19.

This chain links TRBV29-1 with TRBJ2-2, with 15 bases identical to TRBD2. Germline lookup yields CDR1 SQVTM and CDR2 ANQGSEA. Trimming cost V 4 bases and J 6 bases; bases outside gene matches: 9. This CDR3 has 17 residues. The CDR3 spells CSVADGLAGGKAGELFF. The CDR3 coding sequence is TGCAGCGTTGCGGACGGACTAGCGGGAGGGAAGGCCGGGGAGCTGTTTTTT.

The rearrangement links TRBV4-1 to TRBJ2-1; weak D call: TRBD1 (5 bases). The V and J ends lost 0 bases and 10 bases respectively, with 16 bases between them. The CDR3 has 15 amino acids. CDR1 is MGHRA, CDR2 YSYEKL, per germline. CDR3 amino acids: CASSQDPLGALEQFF. The DNA of the CDR3 is TGCGCCAGCAGCCAAGATCCCTTAGGGGCCTTAGAGCAGTTCTTC.

The chain recombines TRBV5-1 with TRBJ2-3; 13 nucleotides line up with TRBD2. From germline, CDR1 is SGHRS and CDR2 YFSETQ. This CDR3 is built from 18 residues. Unmatched junction bases numbered 8, after V lost 2 bases and J lost 2 bases. CDR3 DNA sequence: TGCGCCAGCAGCTTTCAACCGGGACTAGCGGGAAACACAGATACGCAGTATTTT. It codes for CASSFQPGLAGNTDTQYF.

The CDR3 reads CASSSAGTSGILHNEQFF. In DNA form, the CDR3 reads TGTGCCAGCAGTTCGGCCGGGACTAGCGGGATCCTCCACAATGAGCAGTTCTTC. The V and J genes are TRBV27 and TRBJ2-1, with 13 bases lining up with TRBD2. After removal of 4 bases from V and 5 bases from J, the junction contained 11 bases not matched to a gene. This CDR3 region has 18 residues. Germline assignment: CDR1 MNHEY and CDR2 SMNVEV (reference sequence).

The chain recombines TRBV28 with TRBJ1-6; D is possibly TRBD1 (6 bases). The CDR3 is 14 residues long. Germline V lookup: CDR1 MDHEN, CDR2 SYDVKM. Trimming shortened V by 3 bases and J by 9 bases, and 12 bases separated the two germline ends. CDR3 sequence (DNA): TGTGCCAGCAGTTTTTGGACAGATGCTTCACCCCTCCACTTT. Its translation: CASSFWTDASPLHF.

CDR3 DNA: TGTGCCAGCAGCCCGTCAGGGACAGGGACAAGTAAGCAGTTCTTC. This encodes CASSPSGTGTSKQFF. The chain couples TRBV7-7 to TRBJ2-1, with 9 bases that match TRBD1. Germline V lookup: CDR1 SSHAT, CDR2 FNYEAQ (reference sequence). This CDR3 is built from 15 residues. V lost 5 bases to trimming and J lost 11 bases; unmatched junction nucleotides: 13.

The chain uses TRBV5-4 and TRBJ2-5; 9 bases map to TRBD2. This CDR3 is 15 amino acids long. Trimming took 4 bases from V and 5 from J; bases not matched to a gene: 9. Per the germline V gene, CDR1 is SGHNT and CDR2 is YYREEE (reference sequence). CDR3 coding DNA: TGTGCCAGCAGCCCCGACCTAGCGGGGCTCGAGACCCAGTACTTC. This translates into CASSPDLAGLETQYF.

V gene TRBV3-1 (or the pseudogene TRBV3-2) combines with J gene TRBJ1-5, with D possibly being TRBD1 (5 bases). Trimming stripped 1 base from V and 4 bases from J, with 8 bases between. The germline V gene has CDR1 LGHDT and CDR2 YNNKEL (reference sequence). There are 14 residues in the CDR3. The CDR3, as DNA: TGTGCCAGCAGCCAAGGACAGTCAAATCAGCCCCAGCATTTT. Protein sequence: CASSQGQSNQPQHF.

The rearrangement uses TRBV20-1 and TRBJ1-4, with no clear D. The CDR3 spans 11 residues. Trimming took 6 bases from V and 5 from J, leaving 7 bases between them. Germline CDR1 is DFQATT and CDR2 is SNEGSKA (reference sequence). CDR3 residues: CSAGRNEKLFF. The CDR3 DNA follows: TGCAGTGCGGGGAGAAATGAAAAACTGTTTTTT.

This clone was picked up one time. V and J are TRBV7-2 and TRBJ2-5; 8 nucleotides match TRBD2. Germline CDR1 SGHTA, CDR2 FQGNSA. This CDR3 has 16 residues. Trimming at V came to 1 base and at J to 4 bases, leaving 8 bases not matched to a gene. Written as DNA, the CDR3 is TGTGCCAGCAGCTTAGTCCGGGCGGGAGGTTCAGAGACCCAGTACTTC. Protein product: CASSLVRAGGSETQYF.

The V call is TRBV10-3, the J call TRBJ2-7; 12 nucleotides align to TRBD2. With V trimmed by 6 bases and J by 2 bases, 11 bases remained unmatched. The CDR3 sequence is 17 residues long. Germline V CDR1 and CDR2: ENHRY, SYGVKD. CDR3 bases: TGTGCCATCAGCGATACGCCGCTAGCGGGGGGGCCCTACGAGCAGTACTTC. Its translation is CAISDTPLAGGPYEQYF.

This chain joins TRBV10-1 and TRBJ1-3; D is unclear. Per germline, CDR1 WNHNN and CDR2 SYGVQD (reference sequence). The CDR3 is 13 amino acids. Trimming cost V 7 bases and J 3 bases, with 10 bases left between them. The CDR3 protein is CASNILVGNTIYF. DNA of the CDR3: TGCGCCAGCAATATTTTAGTTGGAAACACCATATATTTT.

The sample holds a few counts of this clone. The chain employs TRBV7-2 and TRBJ1-1, with D tentatively TRBD1 (5 bases). Germline loops: CDR1 SGHTA, CDR2 FQGNSA. V gave up 2 bases and J gave up 2 bases, with 12 bases separating them. The CDR3 has 15 amino acids. CDR3 in DNA: TGTGCCAGCAGCTTATCCCTCTGGACAAACACTGAAGCTTTCTTT. It specifies CASSLSLWTNTEAFF.

The chain is built from TRBV5-1 and TRBJ1-4, with 7 bases lining up with TRBD1. This CDR3 spans 14 amino acids. Germline trimming cut 0 bases from V and 8 bases from J; bases unmatched to any gene: 4. CDR1 is SGHRS and CDR2 is YFSETQ in the germline V gene. In nucleotides, the CDR3 is TGCGCCAGCAGCTTGGCCGCAGGGGGGGAAAAACTGTTTTTT. This gives the protein CASSLAAGGEKLFF.

The chain employs TRBV5-1 and TRBJ2-7; D possibly corresponds to TRBD1 (5 bases). With 4 bases removed from V and 1 base from J, the gap between germline ends came to 15 bases. Germline-derived CDR1 and CDR2 are SGHRS and YFSETQ. The CDR3 has 15 residues. The CDR3 bases are TGCGCCAGCAGCATTGGGGCGGCAGGTTCCTACGAGCAGTACTTC. The encoded protein is CASSIGAAGSYEQYF.

This clone was counted a single time. The chain employs TRBV14 and TRBJ2-7; D gene uncertain. V was clipped by 2 bases and J by 0 bases, with 11 bases between them. Germline CDR1 is SGHDN and CDR2 is FVKESK. The CDR3 runs 15 residues. The CDR3, as DNA: TGTGCCAGCAGCCAAATGTTGGCAGTCTCCTACGAGCAGTACTTC. Residues: CASSQMLAVSYEQYF.

V and J are TRBV2 and TRBJ2-3; D is unresolved. This CDR3 spans 14 amino acids. Looked up from germline, CDR1 is SNHLY and CDR2 is FYNNEI. Trimming took off 7 bases at V and 1 base at J, with 12 bases between the two ends. CDR3 residues: CASKVIRGTDTQYF. The DNA for the CDR3 is TGTGCCAGCAAAGTCATACGGGGCACAGATACGCAGTATTTT.

The chain employs TRBV27 and TRBJ2-7; TRBD2 agrees at 12 bases. CDR3 length: 15 residues. The germline V gene has CDR1 MNHEY and CDR2 SMNVEV (reference sequence). V trimming: 5 bases; J trimming: 2 bases; junction bases outside the gene matches: 4. This chain's CDR3 is CASSKLAGGPYEQYF. The CDR3 DNA reads as TGTGCCAGCAGTAAACTAGCGGGAGGCCCCTACGAGCAGTACTTC.

The rearrangement joins TRBV6-1 to TRBJ1-6; 8 nucleotides align to TRBD1. Trimming at V came to 1 base and at J to 9 bases, leaving 8 bases not matched to a gene. CDR1 is MNHNS and CDR2 is SASEGT in the germline V gene. The CDR3 runs 16 residues. The CDR3 bases are TGTGCCAGCAGTGAAGTCGGCAGGGGGCTTGGTTCACCCCTCCACTTT. It codes for CASSEVGRGLGSPLHF.

The CDR3 DNA is TGTGCCAGCAGGGGTTCAGCGTCCTACGAGCAGTACTTC. Amino acids: CASRGSASYEQYF. The rearrangement joins TRBV25-1 to TRBJ2-7; D unresolved. V dropped 6 bases and J dropped 1 base, with 10 bases sitting between them. The CDR3 is made up of 13 amino acids. Per germline, CDR1 MGHDK and CDR2 SYGVNS.

V usage is TRBV6-5 and J usage is TRBJ1-4; D possibly corresponds to TRBD1 (5 bases). Per germline, CDR1 MNHEY and CDR2 SVGAGI. V was cut by 2 bases and J by 8 bases, with 12 bases left in between. The CDR3 has 14 residues. The CDR3 spells CASSYGGFREKLFF. CDR3 DNA: TGTGCCAGCAGTTACGGGGGGTTTCGGGAAAAACTGTTTTTT.